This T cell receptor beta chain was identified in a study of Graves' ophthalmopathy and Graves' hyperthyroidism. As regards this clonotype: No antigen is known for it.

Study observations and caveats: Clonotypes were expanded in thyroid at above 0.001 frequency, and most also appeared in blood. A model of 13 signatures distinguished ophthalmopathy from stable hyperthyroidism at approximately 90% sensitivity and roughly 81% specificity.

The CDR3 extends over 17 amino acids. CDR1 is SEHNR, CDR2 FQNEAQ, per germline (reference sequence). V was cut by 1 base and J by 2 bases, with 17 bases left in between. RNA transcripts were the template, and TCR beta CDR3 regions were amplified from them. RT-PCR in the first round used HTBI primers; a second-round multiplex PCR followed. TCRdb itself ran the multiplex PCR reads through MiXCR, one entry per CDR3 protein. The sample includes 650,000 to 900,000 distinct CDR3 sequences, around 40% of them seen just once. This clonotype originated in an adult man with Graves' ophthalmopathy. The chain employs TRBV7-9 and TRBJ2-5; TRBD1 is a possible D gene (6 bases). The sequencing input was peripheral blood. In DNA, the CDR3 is TGTGCCAGCAGCTTAGATAGGACAGAACTAAGGCAAGAGACCCAGTACTTC. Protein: CASSLDRTELRQETQYF.